What follows is one T cell receptor beta chain and its context. Its antigen is not known. This entry belongs to a study of CD8+CD57+ T cells in acquired aplastic anemia. Notes on the study in general: Patients did not significantly differ from controls in CD8+ Simpson's diversity.

The germline V and J ends were trimmed by 3 bases and 3 bases, with 11 bases remaining between them. From germline, CDR1 is LNHNV and CDR2 YYDKDF (reference sequence). The CDR3 sequence is 14 residues long. Previously, flow cytometry had revealed CD8+CD57+ cell expansion in the patients chosen for sequencing. The template used for profiling TCR beta VDJ and CDR3 was genomic DNA. TCRdb reprocessed the reads via MiXCR and lists one record per CDR3 protein. The sample holds approximately 170,000 distinct CDR3 sequences, over 40% seen once. The receptor comes from a human donor with aplastic anemia. The chain uses TRBV15 and TRBJ1-1, with no clear D. The sequencing input was sorted CD4+, CD8+, or CD8+CD57+ T cells (not recorded which) from PBMCs. The CDR3 DNA reads as TGTGCCACCAGCAGGATCAACAGTGACACTGAAGCTTTCTTT. This codes for CATSRINSDTEAFF.